The sequence of this T cell receptor (beta chain) was determined in a study of blood T cell repertoires in COVID-19. Study as a whole: The origin of the acute and convalescent COVID-19 samples was the United States, Italy and Spain. Nucleic acid was either cDNA or gDNA, and it came from T cells, B-cell-depleted T cells, or PBMCs.

Recruited during active infection, patients (from Seattle) were subsequently followed longitudinally. V was pared by 5 bases and J by 6 bases, with 10 bases of the junction left unmatched. The CDR3 runs to 15 residues. Per the germline V gene, CDR1 is LGHNT and CDR2 is FRNRAP. Per the original data handling: Using reference gene primer amplification, nucleated cell counts were estimated. Some clones are missing from TCRdb's copy, which holds only in-frame ones; the method was immunoSEQ multiplex PCR. That table is the source of V, J and clone size, and D and trimming were worked out from the DNA. Here the sample spans a few hundred thousand clones, 75% to 95% being singletons.

The V call is TRBV12-5, the J call TRBJ1-2; 9 bases fit TRBD1. This TCR came from a person under 30 with COVID-19, enrolled during active disease. Sequenced input: peripheral blood. This CDR3 is CASGQGQGWENGYTF. CDR3 coding DNA: TGTGCTAGTGGTCAAGGACAGGGGTGGGAAAATGGCTACACCTTC.